Reported below is one T cell receptor (beta chain). Its target is unknown. This entry is derived from a study of cytomegalovirus exposure and HLA in healthy donors. 60 Vbeta and 13 Jbeta primers were used in PCR. Some clones are missing from TCRdb's copy, which holds only in-frame ones; the method was immunoSEQ multiplex PCR. In total, the table holds 130,000 or so clones. Whole-study findings and limits: Per a prior analysis, the majority of TCR beta V segments were productive roughly 90% or roughly 30% of the time.

What was sequenced was PBMCs. The sequence came from a woman aged 40 to 50 in good health and CMV-seronegative.

Written as DNA, the CDR3 is TGTGCCAGCAGCTATATACAGGGGGGCGGCGAGCAGTACGTC. This translates into CASSYIQGGGEQYV. This rearrangement joins TRBV7-8 to TRBJ2-7; TRBD1 matches 8 bases. CDR3 length equals 14 residues. Germline V gives CDR1 SGHVS, CDR2 FQNEAQ. Trimming at V came to 4 bases and at J to 6 bases, leaving 8 bases not matched to a gene.